The 26 T cell receptor beta chains presented below share a single source sample, sequenced in a study of blood T cell repertoires in COVID-19. Sequencing was performed with immunoSEQ multiplex PCR; in TCRdb, only in-frame clones are kept and a portion is missing. The sample records about 100,000 clones, approximately 90% being singletons. The sequenced sample was peripheral blood. These TCRs come from a man aged 60-69 years with acute or convalescent COVID-19.

J is TRBJ2-7 and V is TRBV5-1; 9 bases agree with TRBD2. The CDR3 runs 15 residues. The V segment lost 3 bases and the J segment 0 bases; nucleotides outside the gene matches: 4. Germline CDR1 is SGHRS and CDR2 is YFSETQ. CDR3 nucleotides: TGCGCCAGCAGCTCCCTAGCGGGGAGCTCCTACGAGCAGTACTTC. Translating it yields CASSSLAGSSYEQYF.

This clone was seen only a few times. The CDR3 DNA follows: TGTGCCACCAGCAGAGATGTACAGTTCAATCAGCCCCAGCATTTT. Protein: CATSRDVQFNQPQHF. The V gene is TRBV15, the J gene TRBJ1-5; D ambiguous. Germline V lookup: CDR1 LNHNV, CDR2 YYDKDF (reference sequence). This CDR3 has 15 amino acids. V shed 0 bases and J shed 3 bases, with 9 bases lying between them.

V usage is TRBV18 and J usage is TRBJ2-7; tentatively, D is TRBD2 (6 bases). The germline V gene encodes CDR1 KGHSH and CDR2 LQKENI. Trimming left V 2 bases short and J 1 base short, with 15 bases between. This CDR3 is built from 16 residues. CDR3 region: CASSPLTSGFSYEQYF. CDR3 coding DNA: TGTGCCAGCTCACCATTGACCAGCGGGTTTTCCTACGAGCAGTACTTC.

CDR3 coding DNA: TGTGCCAGCAGCCAAGACAAGGTAGCGGGAACAGAGACCCAGTACTTC. It specifies CASSQDKVAGTETQYF. The gene calls are TRBV14 and TRBJ2-5; TRBD2 aligns across 8 bases. Germline CDR1 and CDR2: SGHDN and FVKESK. Trimming took 0 bases from V and 4 from J; bases not matched to a gene: 7. CDR3 length: 16 amino acids.

The chain is built from TRBV30 and TRBJ2-4; possible D gene TRBD2, 5 bases. V was trimmed by 1 base and J by 3 bases, leaving 10 bases between them. Germline CDR1 is GTSNPN and CDR2 is SVGIG (reference sequence). The CDR3 is 14 residues long. The CDR3 sequence is CAWSGTRYKNIQYF. The CDR3 nucleotides are TGTGCCTGGAGTGGTACTAGATACAAAAACATTCAGTACTTC.

Only one count was recorded for this clone. This chain links TRBV9 with TRBJ1-2; 7 nucleotides align to TRBD1. This CDR3 comprises 14 residues. Germline V gene lookup returns CDR1 SGDLS and CDR2 YYNGEE. V lost 0 bases and J lost 8; bases outside the gene matches: 7. The CDR3 DNA reads TGTGCCAGCAGCGTAGAAGGGGGCCCTAGGGGCTACACCTTC. Translation gives CASSVEGGPRGYTF.

The rearrangement joins TRBV27 to TRBJ2-3, with 9 bases lining up with TRBD1. With 6 bases clipped from V and 2 bases from J, the junction kept 12 bases outside the gene matches. This CDR3 is 17 amino acids long. In germline, CDR1 is MNHEY, CDR2 SMNVEV (reference sequence). The CDR3 sequence: CASSPPPYRGLTDTQYF. The DNA of the CDR3 is TGTGCCAGCAGCCCTCCTCCCTACAGGGGGCTCACAGATACGCAGTATTTT.

This clone appeared once. The chain combines TRBV19 with TRBJ1-2; D may be TRBD1 (6 bases). The germline CDR1 and CDR2 sequences are LNHDA and SQIVND (reference sequence). The V gene lost 6 bases and the J gene lost 9 bases, with 14 bases spanning the gap. This CDR3 is 12 amino acids long. The DNA for the CDR3 is TGTGCCAGTAGCTACCTACAGGGTAGCTACACCTTC. Translated: CASSYLQGSYTF.

The CDR3 spells CASRRGQRRQPQHF. CDR3 DNA: TGTGCCAGTAGGCGGGGGCAACGGCGACAGCCCCAGCATTTT. This chain joins TRBV19 and TRBJ1-5, with a weak D call TRBD1 (6 bases). V lost 6 bases to trimming and J lost 7 bases, with 16 bases between them. The CDR3 contains 14 residues. The V gene's germline CDR1 is LNHDA and CDR2 SQIVND (reference sequence).

The rearrangement joins TRBV12-5 to TRBJ1-1; D gene uncertain. This CDR3 region has 13 residues. V lost 1 base to trimming and J lost 1 base, with 4 bases between them. The germline gives CDR1 LGHNT, CDR2 FRNRAP. The CDR3 DNA follows: TGTGCTAGTGGTTTGGAGCCGAACACTGAAGCTTTCTTT. It encodes CASGLEPNTEAFF. The variable domain in full, completed from reference TRBV12-5 and TRBJ1-1, reads DARVTQTPRHKVTEMGQEVTMRCQPILGHNTVFWYRQTMMQGLELLAYFRNRAPLDDSGMPKDRFSAEMPDATLATLKIQPSEPRDSAVYFCASGLEPNTEAFFGQGTRLTVV.

This chain links TRBV28 with TRBJ2-3; 9 nucleotides line up with TRBD2. Germline CDR1 MDHEN, CDR2 SYDVKM. The trim removed 8 bases at V and 2 bases at J, leaving 2 bases unmatched. This CDR3 is built from 13 residues. CDR3 coding DNA: TGTGCCAGCCTAGCGGGGAACACAGATACGCAGTATTTT. This translates into CASLAGNTDTQYF.

The chain carries TRBV3-1 (or the pseudogene TRBV3-2) and TRBJ2-5; tentative D call: TRBD1 (5 bases). From germline, CDR1 is LGHDT and CDR2 YNNKEL (reference sequence). Deletions cut 2 bases from V and 4 bases from J, with 5 bases between. This CDR3 is built from 12 residues. The CDR3 coding sequence is TGTGCCAGCAGCCAACAGGGAGAGACCCAGTACTTC. Translation gives CASSQQGETQYF.

The V and J genes are TRBV11-2 and TRBJ2-1; 14 bases line up with TRBD2. Per the germline V gene, CDR1 is SGHAT and CDR2 is FQNNGV. The CDR3 spans 15 residues. J was trimmed by 9 bases and V by 3 bases; bases with no gene match: 4. The CDR3 loop reads CASSFDGTSGSEQFF. CDR3 bases: TGTGCCAGCAGCTTTGACGGGACTAGCGGGAGTGAGCAGTTCTTC.

The chain combines TRBV7-6 with TRBJ2-1, with 8 bases that match TRBD2. Trimming cost V 2 bases and J 7 bases; bases outside gene matches: 7. The CDR3 length is 15 residues. Germline CDR1 and CDR2: SGHVS and FNYEAQ. The CDR3 loop is CASSLSAGEWNEQFF. CDR3 sequence (DNA): TGTGCCAGCAGCTTATCAGCGGGAGAATGGAATGAGCAGTTCTTC.

The CDR3 DNA reads as TGCAGCGTTAGGGGTCTCCACGAAAAACTGTTTTTT. This codes for CSVRGLHEKLFF. The V call is TRBV29-1, the J call TRBJ1-4; perhaps TRBD1 as D (5 bases). The V gene's germline CDR1 is SQVTM and CDR2 ANQGSEA. Trimming left V 5 bases short and J 8 bases short, with 12 bases between. This CDR3 comprises 12 residues. The full variable domain, rest sourced from reference TRBV29-1 and TRBJ1-4, is SAVISQKPSRDICQRGTSLTIQCQVDSQVTMMFWYRQQPGQSLTLIATANQGSEATYESGFVIDKFPISRPNLTFSTLTVSNMSPEDSSIYLCSVRGLHEKLFFGSGTQLSVL.

The chain carries TRBV7-2 and TRBJ2-7; 7 bases map to TRBD1. This CDR3 has 13 residues. The V gene's germline CDR1 is SGHTA and CDR2 FQGNSA. V trimming: 6 bases; J trimming: 2 bases; junction bases outside the gene matches: 4. This CDR3 is CASSLQGTYEQYV. In DNA, the CDR3 is TGTGCCAGCAGTTTACAGGGGACCTACGAGCAGTACGTC.

This sequence joins TRBV2 and TRBJ2-6; 7 nucleotides align to TRBD1. V gave up 3 bases and J gave up 0 bases; unmatched junction bases: 5. CDR3 size: 17 residues. Per germline, CDR1 SNHLY and CDR2 FYNNEI. The CDR3 DNA follows: TGTGCCAGCAGTGATTGGGGACAGAGCTCTGGGGCCAACGTCCTGACTTTC. This sequence encodes CASSDWGQSSGANVLTF.

The rearrangement uses TRBV30 and TRBJ1-6; D may be TRBD1 (5 bases). Per germline, CDR1 GTSNPN and CDR2 SVGIG (reference sequence). V lost 5 bases to trimming and J lost 2 bases, with 13 bases between them. This CDR3 has 15 residues. The CDR3 DNA follows: TGTGCCTGGGCGACCACGGGGGCCTATAATTCACCCCTCCACTTT. Translated, it gives CAWATTGAYNSPLHF.

CDR3 amino acids: CASSEKLLISGNTIYF. The DNA for the CDR3 is TGTGCCAGCAGTGAAAAACTTCTAATCTCTGGAAACACCATATATTTT. The chain combines TRBV6-1 with TRBJ1-3, with no clear D. CDR1 and CDR2 (germline): MNHNS, SASEGT. V shed 2 bases and J shed 0 bases, with 11 bases lying between them. This CDR3 has 16 residues.

The chain combines TRBV7-2 with TRBJ2-7; 14 bases align to TRBD2. V trimming: 2 bases; J trimming: 7 bases; junction bases outside the gene matches: 4. The length of the CDR3 is 15 residues. Germline CDR1 is SGHTA and CDR2 is FQGNSA. The DNA for the CDR3 is TGTGCCAGCAGCTTAAGACTAGCGGGAGGGACAGAGCAGTACTTC. Translated, it gives CASSLRLAGGTEQYF.

The genes are TRBV18 and TRBJ1-4; D is ambiguous. The CDR3 consists of 14 residues. Trimming pared 3 bases from V and 0 bases from J, leaving 5 bases between. Germline CDR1 is KGHSH and CDR2 is LQKENI. In DNA, the CDR3 is TGTGCCAGCTCACCCCCGGCAACTAATGAAAAACTGTTTTTT. Its protein product is CASSPPATNEKLFF.

V usage is TRBV29-1 and J usage is TRBJ2-3, with TRBD2 identical over 7 bases. Germline V gives CDR1 SQVTM, CDR2 ANQGSEA. Unmatched junction bases numbered 7, after V lost 1 base and J lost 3 bases. The CDR3 is 15 residues long. CDR3: CSVEGGEGQTDTQYF. CDR3 in DNA: TGCAGCGTTGAAGGAGGGGAGGGGCAGACAGATACGCAGTATTTT.

The J gene is TRBJ1-4, the V gene TRBV7-9; 7 bases are a match to TRBD1. CDR3 size: 19 residues. Germline CDR1 is SEHNR and CDR2 is FQNEAQ (reference sequence). V shed 4 bases and J 0 bases; nucleotides not matched to a gene: 14. The CDR3 is CASSSGTVVGFSTNEKLFF. CDR3 DNA sequence: TGTGCCAGCAGCTCAGGGACAGTGGTGGGTTTTTCAACTAATGAAAAACTGTTTTTT.

The rearrangement uses TRBV10-3 and TRBJ2-1; 14 bases fit TRBD2. CDR3 size: 17 residues. CDR1 is ENHRY, CDR2 SYGVKD, per germline. V shed 2 bases, J shed 7 bases, and the junction held 7 bases outside the gene matches. Written as DNA, the CDR3 is TGTGCCATCAGTGAGACACCGACTAGCGGGGGGGGGAATGAGCAGTTCTTC. Protein: CAISETPTSGGGNEQFF.

This chain connects TRBV11-2 to TRBJ1-2; TRBD1 aligns across 9 bases. The CDR3 length is 15 residues. The germline gives CDR1 SGHAT, CDR2 FQNNGV. V lost 7 bases, J lost 7 bases, and 13 bases stayed unmatched. The chain's CDR3 is CASKTDRGNNRGYTF. The CDR3 DNA sequence: TGTGCCAGCAAGACCGACAGGGGGAATAATCGTGGCTACACCTTC. Drawing the rest from reference TRBV11-2 and TRBJ1-2, the complete variable domain is EAGVAQSPRYKIIEKRQSVAFWCNPISGHATLYWYQQILGQGPKLLIQFQNNGVVDDSQLPKDRFSAERLKGVDSTLKIQPAKLEDSAVYLCASKTDRGNNRGYTFGSGTRLTVV.

The chain is built from TRBV5-1 and TRBJ1-2, with 7 bases aligning to TRBD1. CDR3 length: 14 residues. With V trimmed by 2 bases and J by 6 bases, 7 bases remained unmatched. Germline loops: CDR1 SGHRS, CDR2 YFSETQ. In nucleotides, the CDR3 is TGCGCCAGCAGCTTCACAGGGGAGGATAATGGCTACACCTTC. Translation: CASSFTGEDNGYTF.